Only one count was recorded for the clone carrying this TCR beta chain. The data are from a study of blood T cell repertoires in COVID-19. Study overall: Material from acute and convalescent COVID-19 was sourced from the United States, Italy and Spain. T cells, B-cell-depleted T cells, or PBMCs provided the cDNA or gDNA that served as material.

Losses at the gene ends were 0 bases for V and 4 bases for J; bases not matched to a gene: 4. The V gene's germline CDR1 is SEHNR and CDR2 FQNEAQ (reference sequence). The length of the CDR3 is 15 residues. Authors' methods: Amplifying reference gene primers gave estimates of nucleated cell counts. Some clones are missing from TCRdb's copy, which holds only in-frame ones; the method was immunoSEQ multiplex PCR. V and J calls and clone size are those listed in that table; D and trimming were worked out from the DNA. The sample yields about 42,000 clones, 77% seen once. Sample: peripheral blood. The chain joins TRBV7-9 to TRBJ2-5, with 8 bases lining up with TRBD1. This sequence was found in a woman aged 70-85 years with acute or convalescent COVID-19. CDR3 DNA: TGTGCCAGCAGCTTAGCCGCAGGGGGCGGAGAGACCCAGTACTTC. Translation gives CASSLAAGGGETQYF. Drawing the rest from reference TRBV7-9 and TRBJ2-5, the complete variable domain is DTGVSQNPRHKITKRGQNVTFRCDPISEHNRLYWYRQTLGQGPEFLTYFQNEAQLEKSRLLSDRFSAERPKGSFSTLEIQRTEQGDSAMYLCASSLAAGGGETQYFGPGTRLLVL.